The rows below give T cell receptor beta chains drawn from one sample of a study of beta chain features in type 1 diabetes. Sequencing was performed with immunoSEQ multiplex PCR; in TCRdb, only in-frame clones are kept and a portion is missing. Here the sample spans about 290,000 clones, about 7.8% being singletons. Material: central memory CD4+ T cells from blood. These receptors were collected from a woman under 30 in good health. The CDR3 runs from the conserved cysteine through the conserved F or W. A D gene is named only where the DNA matches it firmly. Size is stated for part of the rows, as once, few or many counts, or as a class when the clone is expanded.

v_call,d_call,j_call,clone_size,cdr3_nt,cdr3_aa
TRBV5-4,-,TRBJ1-1,-,TGTGCCAGCAGCCGAGAATGGGACACTGAAGCTTTCTTT,CASSREWDTEAFF
TRBV7-9,TRBD2,TRBJ2-1,few,TGTGCCAGCAGCTTATTAGCGGGAAGGTACAATGAGCAGTTCTTC,CASSLLAGRYNEQFF
TRBV6-1,-,TRBJ1-3,-,TGTGCCAGCAGTGAAAGGGTGAACTCTGGAAACACCATATATTTT,CASSERVNSGNTIYF
TRBV19,TRBD1,TRBJ2-5,few,TGTGCCAGTAGTACCCAAGGGGGCGCGAATTATAAGACCCAGTACTTC,CASSTQGGANYKTQYF
TRBV25-1,TRBD1,TRBJ2-1,few,TGTGCCAGCAGCCCCGGGACAGGGGATCGTGGTGAGCAGTTCTTC,CASSPGTGDRGEQFF
TRBV6-5,-,TRBJ2-7,few,TGTGCCAGTATCAGCGCCTACGAGCAGTACTTC,CASISAYEQYF
TRBV7-2,-,TRBJ2-2,few,TGTGCCAGCAGCCCCCGTAGATCGGCGAACACCGGGGAGCTGTTTTTT,CASSPRRSANTGELFF
TRBV7-2,-,TRBJ1-3,many,TGTGCCAGCAGCTTCGGGGGTCCTGGAAACACCATATATTTT,CASSFGGPGNTIYF
TRBV5-4,TRBD1,TRBJ2-5,few,TGTGCCAGCAGCAAAACCGGACAGGGGGCAGGAGAGACCCAGTACTTC,CASSKTGQGAGETQYF
TRBV5-1,TRBD1,TRBJ2-5,-,TGCGCCAGCAGCCCCGGGACAGCTCAAGAGACCCAGTACTTC,CASSPGTAQETQYF
TRBV10-3,-,TRBJ2-3,few,TGTGCCAGCAGCCACTTCTGGGCCTCGGTGGGCACAGATACGCAGTATTTT,CASSHFWASVGTDTQYF
TRBV7-2,-,TRBJ1-5,-,TGTGCCAGCAGCTTAGATCGTCAGCGGGGGGATCAGCCCCAGCATTTT,CASSLDRQRGDQPQHF
TRBV7-9,-,TRBJ1-2,few,TGTGCCAGCAATCCTAGAGGGAAGGGGACCTATGGCTACACCTTC,CASNPRGKGTYGYTF
TRBV7-8,TRBD1,TRBJ1-4,few,TGTGCCAGCAGCTCACACCGGGACAGGGGCGTAAAACTGTTTTTT,CASSSHRDRGVKLFF
TRBV15,-,TRBJ2-5,few,TGTGCCACCAGCAGGGGGGCTTCGGAGACCCAGTACTTC,CATSRGASETQYF
TRBV11-3,TRBD2,TRBJ2-4,few,TGTGCCAGCAGCCGAAGACTAGCGGGTCAAGGGAACATTCAGTACTTC,CASSRRLAGQGNIQYF
TRBV4-2,TRBD2,TRBJ2-6,few,TGTGCCAGCAGCCCCGGGACTAGCGGGAGGGGTGGGGCCAACGTCCTGACTTTC,CASSPGTSGRGGANVLTF
TRBV7-8,-,TRBJ1-6,-,TGTGCCAGCAGCTTAGTTGGGGTTACACCCCTCCACTTT,CASSLVGVTPLHF
TRBV2,-,TRBJ2-7,-,TGTGCCAGCAGTATCACCGGTAACGAGCAGTACTTC,CASSITGNEQYF
TRBV27,TRBD1,TRBJ1-5,many,TGTGCCAGCAGCCCGGGACAGAGGGGCAGTCCCCAGCATTTT,CASSPGQRGSPQHF
TRBV5-4,-,TRBJ2-3,-,TGTGCCAGCAGCGAAAAGTATGTGCAGTATTTT,CASSEKYVQYF
TRBV28,-,TRBJ2-5,few,TGTGCCAGCAGTTCTCGGGACCGGAGGGGGGTAGGAGAGACCCAGTACTTC,CASSSRDRRGVGETQYF
TRBV25-1,TRBD1,TRBJ2-6,-,TGTGCCAGCAGGGAGGGGGACAGGGCTGGGGCCAACGTCCTGACTTTC,CASREGDRAGANVLTF
TRBV2,-,TRBJ2-5,few,TGTGCCAGCAGTCCCTGGGGGGAGACCCAGTACTTC,CASSPWGETQYF
TRBV9,-,TRBJ1-2,few,TGTGCCAGCAGCCCAAACGGGTTGGGCCCTTATGGCTACACCTTC,CASSPNGLGPYGYTF
TRBV29-1,-,TRBJ2-2,-,TGCAGCGTTGATCTTCGGGACACAACCGGGGAGCTGTTTTTT,CSVDLRDTTGELFF
TRBV7-9,-,TRBJ1-1,many,TGTGCCAGCAGCTCCATGACCAGCAGCACTGAAGCTTTCTTT,CASSSMTSSTEAFF
TRBV7-3,TRBD1,TRBJ2-3,-,TGTGCCAGCAGCTCCTCCGGGACAGGGGCTCATACGCAGTATTTT,CASSSSGTGAHTQYF
TRBV28,-,TRBJ1-2,-,TGTGCCAGCAGTTCGGGGGGTCCTCGGCGTGGCTACACCTTC,CASSSGGPRRGYTF
TRBV7-9,TRBD1,TRBJ2-7,-,TGTGCCAGCAGCCAAGGGACAGGGGGTTTCGGCGAGCAGTACTTC,CASSQGTGGFGEQYF
TRBV27,-,TRBJ1-5,-,TGTGCCAGCAGTCCGGGGACGGATAATCAGCCCCAGCATTTT,CASSPGTDNQPQHF
TRBV29-1,TRBD1,TRBJ2-7,-,TGCAGCGTACATCCCGGGACAGGGGTGTACGAGCAGTACTTC,CSVHPGTGVYEQYF
TRBV4-1,TRBD1,TRBJ2-2,few,TGCGCCAGCAGCCGGGGCGGGACAGGGCGTACCGGGGAGCTGTTTTTT,CASSRGGTGRTGELFF
TRBV19,-,TRBJ1-1,many,TGTGCCAGTATGGGAAGTGGCACTGAAGCTTTCTTT,CASMGSGTEAFF
TRBV11-1,-,TRBJ1-1,many,TGTGCCAGCAGCTTAACCCAGGGGAACACTGAAGCTTTCTTT,CASSLTQGNTEAFF